This T cell receptor beta chain was identified in a study of T cell responses to AZD1222 COVID-19 vaccine. Using immunoSEQ multiplex PCR, the repertoire was profiled, and TCRdb retains in-frame clones only, with some absent. The sample carries roughly 150,000 clones, approximately 88% recorded once. CDR3 length equals 16 residues. Germline V gene sequence: CDR1 SGHNT, CDR2 YYREEE (reference sequence). V was pared by 9 bases and J by 5 bases, with 13 bases of the junction left unmatched. This receptor was taken from an adult in good health. This chain connects TRBV5-4 to TRBJ2-2, with 10 bases matching TRBD2. The sample consisted of peripheral blood, taken on day 0 of MenACWY control vaccination. The CDR3 loop reads CATVLAGPTGTGELFF. In nucleotides, the CDR3 is TGTGCCACCGTACTAGCGGGACCTACGGGGACCGGGGAGCTGTTTTTT.